These 16 T cell receptor beta chains share one sample of origin, sequenced in a study of shared clonotypes between healthy human individuals. Only in-frame clones appear in the TCRdb table, and some are missing; sequencing was by immunoSEQ multiplex PCR. The repertoire holds a few hundred thousand clones, with around 87% as singletons. The sequencing input was memory CD8+ T cells sorted from blood. Subset indicated: CD45RO+ cells pooled with CCR7-negative TemRA cells. These receptors were collected from a man aged 18 to 30 in good health.

This chain connects TRBV9 to TRBJ2-3; D is unresolved. V was trimmed by 0 bases and J by 4 bases, leaving 12 bases between them. CDR1 is SGDLS and CDR2 is YYNGEE in the germline V gene. This CDR3 has 15 residues. The DNA for the CDR3 is TGTGCCAGCAGCGTAGTGGGCACCAGTCCAGATACGCAGTATTTT. Protein sequence: CASSVVGTSPDTQYF. Based on the CDR3 plus reference TRBV9 and TRBJ2-3, the full variable domain is DSGVTQTPKHLITATGQRVTLRCSPRSGDLSVYWYQQSLDQGLQFLIQYYNGEERAKGNILERFSAQQFPDLHSELNLSSLELGDSALYFCASSVVGTSPDTQYFGPGTRLTVL.

This rearrangement joins TRBV18 to TRBJ2-3; possible D gene TRBD1, 6 bases. This CDR3 has 11 amino acids. V lost 8 bases, J lost 3 bases, and 6 bases lay in between. Germline loops: CDR1 KGHSH, CDR2 LQKENI. This CDR3 reads CASRGTDTQYF. Written as DNA, the CDR3 is TGTGCCAGCAGGGGGACAGATACGCAGTATTTT.

This sequence joins TRBV5-1 and TRBJ1-6; D not resolved. The V and J ends lost 0 bases and 0 bases respectively, with 13 bases between them. Germline V gene data show CDR1 as SGHRS and CDR2 as YFSETQ. This CDR3 has 18 residues. CDR3 coding DNA: TGCGCCAGCAGCTTGGTCGCGGACCAGCGCTCCTATAATTCACCCCTCCACTTT. Translating it yields CASSLVADQRSYNSPLHF. The full variable domain, in which reference TRBV5-1 and TRBJ1-6 provide the parts outside the CDR3, is KAGVTQTPRYLIKTRGQQVTLSCSPISGHRSVSWYQQTPGQGLQFLFEYFSETQRNKGNFPGRFSGRQFSNSRSEMNVSTLELGDSALYLCASSLVADQRSYNSPLHFGNGTRLTVT.

Concerning this clone: Different DNA sequences within this sample yield the same CDR3. The rearrangement joins TRBV2 to TRBJ2-1; D possibly corresponds to TRBD1 (6 bases). This CDR3 has 15 amino acids. In germline, CDR1 is SNHLY, CDR2 FYNNEI. V was clipped by 3 bases and J by 7 bases, with 16 bases between them. CDR3 region: CASSEGRGRGNEQFF. The CDR3 coding sequence is TGTGCCAGCAGTGAGGGCAGGGGCCGGGGAAATGAGCAGTTCTTC. The whole variable domain, filled in from reference TRBV2 and TRBJ2-1, reads EPEVTQTPSHQVTQMGQEVILRCVPISNHLYFYWYRQILGQKVEFLVSFYNNEISEKSEIFDDQFSVERPDGSNFTLKIRSTKLEDSAMYFCASSEGRGRGNEQFFGPGTRLTVL.

The chain links TRBV6-1 to TRBJ2-1; 7 bases align to TRBD2. V lost 3 bases and J lost 0; bases outside the gene matches: 5. Germline CDR1 reads MNHNS; CDR2 reads SASEGT. This CDR3 is built from 16 residues. CDR3 amino acids: CASSDPGEGSYNEQFF. CDR3 nucleotide sequence: TGTGCCAGCAGTGACCCCGGGGAGGGCTCCTACAATGAGCAGTTCTTC.

J is TRBJ2-7 and V is TRBV10-3, with a weak D call TRBD1 (6 bases). This CDR3 contains 13 residues. V was shortened by 8 bases and J by 4 bases, with 15 bases between the two germline ends. Germline loops: CDR1 ENHRY, CDR2 SYGVKD. The CDR3 region has the DNA TGTGCCATCCGGGACAAGGGCACATACGAGCAGTACTTC. Translation: CAIRDKGTYEQYF.

The J gene is TRBJ2-7, the V gene TRBV4-3, with TRBD2 identical over 8 bases. CDR3 length equals 14 residues. Germline values: CDR1 LGHNA, CDR2 YSLEER. The ends lost 1 base at V and 6 bases at J; junction bases unmatched: 5. CDR3 DNA: TGCGCCAGCAGCCAAGGGCTTGCGGGGGGCGAGCAGTACTTC. Its translation is CASSQGLAGGEQYF.

The V and J genes are TRBV11-2 and TRBJ2-7; 8 nucleotides agree with TRBD1. The CDR3 covers 15 residues. Trimming cost V 0 bases and J 4 bases; bases outside gene matches: 5. Germline V CDR1 and CDR2: SGHAT, FQNNGV. The CDR3 loop is CASSLEAGGSYEQYF. The CDR3 nucleotides read TGTGCCAGCAGCTTAGAAGCAGGGGGCTCGTACGAGCAGTACTTC.

CDR3 sequence reads: CAWTPSGEGWGQYF. Here the CDR3 DNA reads TGTGCCTGGACTCCTAGCGGAGAGGGATGGGGGCAGTATTTT. This chain uses TRBV30 with TRBJ2-3; TRBD2 agrees at 7 bases. CDR1 and CDR2 (germline): GTSNPN, SVGIG (reference sequence). Trimming at V came to 4 bases and at J to 11 bases, leaving 15 bases not matched to a gene. This CDR3 comprises 14 residues. The entire variable domain, with the rest obtained from reference TRBV30 and TRBJ2-3, is as follows: SQTIHQWPATLVQPVGSPLSLECTVEGTSNPNLYWYRQAAGRGLQLLFYSVGIGQISSEVPQNLSASRPQDRQFILSSKKLLLSDSGFYLCAWTPSGEGWGQYFGPGTRLTVL.

The rearrangement uses TRBV28 and TRBJ2-1; 8 positions agree with TRBD1. Per the germline V gene, CDR1 is MDHEN and CDR2 is SYDVKM. V gave up 5 bases and J gave up 8 bases; unmatched junction bases: 11. The CDR3 has 15 residues. CDR3 DNA: TGTGCCAGCAGTCCGCCCCCAGGGGGCAGGGATGAGCAGTTCTTC. Protein: CASSPPPGGRDEQFF.

This clone was counted many times. The chain has TRBV27 and TRBJ2-3, with D possibly matching TRBD1 (6 bases). This CDR3 has 15 residues. V lost 0 bases to trimming and J lost 2 bases, with 9 bases between them. Germline CDR1 reads MNHEY; CDR2 reads SMNVEV (reference sequence). CDR3 bases: TGTGCCAGCAGTTTATCCTGGGGGCCCACAGATACGCAGTATTTT. It is translated as CASSLSWGPTDTQYF.

V and J are TRBV28 and TRBJ2-3; D perhaps matches TRBD1 (5 bases). Trimming removed 3 bases from V and 2 bases from J, with 15 bases in between. The germline CDR1 and CDR2 sequences are MDHEN and SYDVKM. The CDR3 extends over 16 amino acids. In DNA form, the CDR3 reads TGTGCCAGCAGTTTGGCGATGGGGCAGATCACAGATACGCAGTATTTT. It codes for CASSLAMGQITDTQYF.

The chain couples TRBV7-8 to TRBJ2-7; a weak D match, TRBD2 (6 bases). CDR1 is SGHVS and CDR2 is FQNEAQ in the germline V gene. This CDR3 has 18 amino acids. V was trimmed by 3 bases and J by 2 bases, leaving 23 bases between them. CDR3 coding DNA: TGTGCCAGCAGCTTTATGGTCCAGAGACTAGTCAGAACCTACGAGCAGTACTTC. Translation gives CASSFMVQRLVRTYEQYF.

This clone appeared a single time. The chain is built from TRBV9 and TRBJ2-5; D could derive from TRBD1 or TRBD2 (5 bases each). Germline V gives CDR1 SGDLS, CDR2 YYNGEE. The germline V and J ends were trimmed by 0 bases and 5 bases, with 17 bases remaining between them. This CDR3 is 16 amino acids long. CDR3 residues: CASSVDGTLSLETQYF. CDR3 bases: TGTGCCAGCAGCGTAGATGGGACCCTTTCGTTGGAGACCCAGTACTTC.

This rearrangement joins TRBV5-5 to TRBJ1-4, with 8 positions matching TRBD1. The germline V gene encodes CDR1 SGHKS and CDR2 YYEKEE (reference sequence). The V segment lost 3 bases and the J segment 0 bases; nucleotides outside the gene matches: 7. This CDR3 has 17 residues. The CDR3 region has the DNA TGTGCCAGCAGCTCCGCGCAGGGGGCATCAACTAATGAAAAACTGTTTTTT. Encoded protein: CASSSAQGASTNEKLFF.

Ten or more counts support this clone. This sequence joins TRBV5-6 and TRBJ2-5; D not resolved. Germline V CDR1 and CDR2: SGHDT, YYEEEE. The V end lost 4 bases, the J end lost 0 bases, and 4 bases lay between the germline ends. The CDR3 runs 12 residues. CDR3 amino acids: CASSLYQETQYF. The CDR3 DNA reads as TGTGCCAGCAGCCTGTACCAAGAGACCCAGTACTTC.